This is a list of T cell receptor beta chains from one sample in a study of blood T cell repertoires in COVID-19. Sequenced by immunoSEQ multiplex PCR; TCRdb stores in-frame clones only, minus some. The profile shows roughly 350,000 clones, around 87% of them singletons. Sequencing used peripheral blood. These receptors originate from a woman in her 30s with COVID-19, enrolled during active disease. CDR3s include the opening cysteine and the closing phenylalanine or tryptophan. The size entry is marked missing in some rows and otherwise reads once, few, many or a size class.

size | J | V | length | CDR3
NA | TRBJ2-5 | TRBV10-3 | 12 | CAISVEGETQYF
NA | TRBJ1-4 | TRBV19 | 13 | CASSVRQGQKLFF
NA | TRBJ1-4 | TRBV6-2/TRBV6-3 | 13 | CASSYGQGGKLFF
NA | TRBJ2-1 | TRBV7-9 | 19 | CASSSAGTDLAGVRNEQFF
NA | TRBJ2-4 | TRBV5-1 | 13 | CASSLEGSNIQYF
NA | TRBJ2-3 | TRBV24-1 | 12 | CATSDSYYTQYF
NA | TRBJ1-4 | TRBV6-5 | 14 | CASSSSSAGEKLFF
few | TRBJ2-7 | TRBV2 | 13 | CASDGGISNEQYF
NA | TRBJ2-7 | TRBV6-2/TRBV6-3 | 16 | CASSYSSTREPYEQYF
NA | TRBJ2-7 | TRBV28 | 15 | CASTLTGGARYEQYF
NA | TRBJ2-2 | TRBV5-5 | 16 | CASSKGGRPQAGELFF
NA | TRBJ2-1 | TRBV7-8 | 16 | CASSLVSGSSYNEQFF
NA | TRBJ2-1 | TRBV19 | 16 | CASSMSGTSINNEQFF
NA | TRBJ1-2 | TRBV27 | 14 | CASKQGYTDYGYTF
NA | TRBJ2-7 | TRBV4-2 | 15 | CASSRGTGNVYEQYF
NA | TRBJ2-6 | TRBV7-8 | 16 | CASIRGTGSGANVLTF
NA | TRBJ2-3 | TRBV28 | 18 | CASSPLGLAAISRDTQYF
NA | TRBJ2-5 | TRBV19 | 14 | CASKGSGSGETQYF
NA | TRBJ2-3 | TRBV2 | 15 | CASSERQRALDTQYF
NA | TRBJ2-1 | TRBV28 | 16 | CASSLWPSGPTNEQFF
NA | TRBJ1-5 | TRBV19 | 13 | CASGRDFNQPQHF
NA | TRBJ2-2 | TRBV4-2 | 13 | CASLTGEAGELFF
once | TRBJ1-1 | TRBV7-9 | 18 | CASITWGGKEAGGTEAFF
NA | TRBJ2-1 | TRBV2 | 15 | CASRAGLAAYNEQFF
few | TRBJ2-1 | TRBV19 | 19 | CASSIDRGGLAGGIDEQFF
NA | TRBJ2-1 | TRBV5-1 | 18 | CASSLIGLAGGAGNEQFF
once | TRBJ2-1 | TRBV4-1 | 16 | CASSQELAVDYNEQFF
few | TRBJ2-1 | TRBV10-1 | 17 | CASSEGKRGDVADEQFF
NA | TRBJ2-1 | TRBV4-1 | 18 | CASSQGNSGRASDNEQFF
NA | TRBJ2-5 | TRBV5-4 | 17 | CASSSYTGLAGWETQYF
NA | TRBJ1-3 | TRBV6-2/TRBV6-3 | 14 | CASSFDRPGNTIYF
NA | TRBJ2-5 | TRBV5-1 | 15 | CASSGPDRIQETQYF
NA | TRBJ2-1 | TRBV30 | 13 | CAWSQGVHNEQFF
NA | TRBJ2-7 | TRBV5-1 | 18 | CASSLVPSGSASSYEQYF
NA | TRBJ2-7 | TRBV7-9 | 16 | CASSLVGLAGPYEQYF
NA | TRBJ1-4 | TRBV3-1/TRBV3-2 | 15 | CASSHRTGKREKLFF
NA | TRBJ2-1 | TRBV5-1 | 17 | CASSPGLADWALGEQFF
NA | TRBJ2-1 | TRBV7-9 | 19 | CASSSRRGSGWSSYNEQFF
NA | TRBJ1-1 | TRBV5-4 | 15 | CASSLAGTSNTEAFF
NA | TRBJ1-2 | TRBV5-1 | 13 | CASSKPPIYGYTF